This T cell receptor (beta chain) was profiled in a study of cytomegalovirus exposure and HLA in healthy donors. The PCR made use of 60 Vbeta and 13 Jbeta primers. Clones were sequenced by immunoSEQ multiplex PCR, and TCRdb holds only the in-frame ones, with some missing. Among more than 90,000 clones listed, 55% to 70% were seen once. Each donor's status was that of a healthy bone marrow donor. CDR1 is SGHKS, CDR2 YYEKEE, per germline (reference sequence). Trimming pared 1 base from V and 10 bases from J, leaving 23 bases between. The CDR3 spans 17 residues. The chain recombines TRBV5-5 with TRBJ1-4; D perhaps matches TRBD1 (5 bases). Sequenced material: PBMCs. The source is a boy under 18 in good health and CMV-seropositive. The CDR3: CASSLTVMRQGRVKLFF. CDR3 coding DNA: TGTGCCAGCAGCTTGACGGTTATGCGGCAGGGTAGGGTAAAACTGTTTTTT.